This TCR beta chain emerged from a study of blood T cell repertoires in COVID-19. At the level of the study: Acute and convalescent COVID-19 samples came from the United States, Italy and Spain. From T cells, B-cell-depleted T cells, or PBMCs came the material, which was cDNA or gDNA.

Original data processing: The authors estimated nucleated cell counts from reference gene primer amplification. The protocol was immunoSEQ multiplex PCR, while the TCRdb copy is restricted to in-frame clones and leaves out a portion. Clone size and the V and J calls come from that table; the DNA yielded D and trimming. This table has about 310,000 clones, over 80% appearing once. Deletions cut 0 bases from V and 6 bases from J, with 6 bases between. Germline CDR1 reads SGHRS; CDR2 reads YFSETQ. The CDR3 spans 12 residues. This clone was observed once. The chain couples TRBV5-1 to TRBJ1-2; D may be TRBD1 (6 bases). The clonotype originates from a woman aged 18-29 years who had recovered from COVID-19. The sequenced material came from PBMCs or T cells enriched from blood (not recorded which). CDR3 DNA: TGCGCCAGCAGCTTGGGGACAGATGGCTACACCTTC. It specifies CASSLGTDGYTF.